This T cell receptor (beta chain) was recovered during a study of long-term antiretroviral therapy in people with HIV. A v3.0 immunoSEQ assay was performed at survey level. Using immunoSEQ multiplex PCR, the repertoire was profiled, and TCRdb retains in-frame clones only, with some absent. Here the sample spans some 26,000 clones, under 85% being singletons. Sample: unsorted PBMCs, taken 1.1 years before starting antiretroviral therapy. The TCR originated in a woman aged 40-49 years with HIV.

The CDR3 nucleotides are TGCAGCGTCCGTGGGGGGACGGTTTACTACGAGCAGTACTTC. Translation: CSVRGGTVYYEQYF. The rearrangement uses TRBV29-1 and TRBJ2-7, with a weak D call TRBD2 (6 bases). Trimming left V 6 bases short and J 3 bases short, with 18 bases between. The CDR3 sequence is 14 residues long. Germline loops: CDR1 SQVTM, CDR2 ANQGSEA.